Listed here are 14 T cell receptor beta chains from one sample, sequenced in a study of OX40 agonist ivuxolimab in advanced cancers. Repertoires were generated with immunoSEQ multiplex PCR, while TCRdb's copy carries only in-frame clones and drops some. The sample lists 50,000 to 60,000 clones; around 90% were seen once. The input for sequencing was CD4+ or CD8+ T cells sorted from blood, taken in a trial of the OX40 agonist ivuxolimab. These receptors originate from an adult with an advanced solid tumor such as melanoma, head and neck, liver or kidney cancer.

This CDR3 reads CASRGRISETQYF. Here the CDR3 DNA reads TGTGCCTCCAGGGGGCGGATAAGTGAGACCCAGTACTTC. This chain joins TRBV30 and TRBJ2-5; 8 bases are shared with TRBD1. With 7 bases clipped from V and 5 bases from J, the junction kept 9 bases outside the gene matches. The CDR3 covers 13 residues. The germline V gene encodes CDR1 GTSNPN and CDR2 SVGIG (reference sequence).

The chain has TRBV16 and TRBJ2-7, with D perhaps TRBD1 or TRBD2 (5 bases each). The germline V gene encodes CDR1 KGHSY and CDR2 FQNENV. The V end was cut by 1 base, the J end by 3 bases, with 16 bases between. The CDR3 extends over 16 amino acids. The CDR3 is CASSQFGLRDHYEQYF. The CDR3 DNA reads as TGTGCCAGCAGCCAATTTGGTTTGAGGGACCACTACGAGCAGTACTTC.

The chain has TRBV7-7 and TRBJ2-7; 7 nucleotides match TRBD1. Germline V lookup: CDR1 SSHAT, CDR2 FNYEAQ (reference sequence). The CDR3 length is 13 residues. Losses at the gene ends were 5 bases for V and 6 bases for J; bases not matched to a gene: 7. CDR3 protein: CASSANRGGEQYF. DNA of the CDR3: TGTGCCAGCAGCGCCAACAGGGGTGGCGAGCAGTACTTC.

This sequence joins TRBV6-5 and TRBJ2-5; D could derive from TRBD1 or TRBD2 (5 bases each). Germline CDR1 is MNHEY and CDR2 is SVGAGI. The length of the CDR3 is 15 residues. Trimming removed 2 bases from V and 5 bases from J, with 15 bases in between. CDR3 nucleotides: TGTGCCAGCAGTTACGGAGGCAGGGACGGGGAGACCCAGTACTTC. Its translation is CASSYGGRDGETQYF.

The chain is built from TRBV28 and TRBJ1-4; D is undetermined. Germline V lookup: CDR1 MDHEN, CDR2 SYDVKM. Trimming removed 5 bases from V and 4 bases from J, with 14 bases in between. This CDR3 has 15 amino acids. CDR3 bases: TGTGCCAGCAGTGTCCAGGATCCGAGTAATGAAAAACTGTTTTTT. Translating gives CASSVQDPSNEKLFF.

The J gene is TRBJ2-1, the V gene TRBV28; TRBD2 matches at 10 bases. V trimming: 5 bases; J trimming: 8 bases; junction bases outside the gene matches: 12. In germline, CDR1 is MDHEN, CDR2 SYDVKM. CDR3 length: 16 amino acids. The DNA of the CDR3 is TGTGCCAGCAGTGCAGAACTAGCGGGATATGGCTATGAGCAGTTCTTC. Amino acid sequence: CASSAELAGYGYEQFF.

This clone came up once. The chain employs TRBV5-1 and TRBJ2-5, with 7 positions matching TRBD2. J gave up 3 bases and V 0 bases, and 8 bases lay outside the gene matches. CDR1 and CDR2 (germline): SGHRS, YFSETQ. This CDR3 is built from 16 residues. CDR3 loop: CASSLDISGLKETQYF. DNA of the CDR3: TGCGCCAGCAGCTTGGATATTAGCGGGCTGAAAGAGACCCAGTACTTC.

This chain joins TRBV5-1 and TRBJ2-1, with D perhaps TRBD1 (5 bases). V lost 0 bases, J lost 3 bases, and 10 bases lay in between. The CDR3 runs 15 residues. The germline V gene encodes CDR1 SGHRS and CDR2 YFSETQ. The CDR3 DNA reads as TGCGCCAGCAGCTTGGAAGCAGGGAACTACAATGAGCAGTTCTTC. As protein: CASSLEAGNYNEQFF.

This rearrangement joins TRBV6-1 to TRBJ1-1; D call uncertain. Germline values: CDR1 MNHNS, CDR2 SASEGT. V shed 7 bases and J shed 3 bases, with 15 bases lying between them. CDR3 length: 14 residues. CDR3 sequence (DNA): TGTGCCAGCACCGAGGGAGCGGAGGACACTGAAGCTTTCTTT. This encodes CASTEGAEDTEAFF.

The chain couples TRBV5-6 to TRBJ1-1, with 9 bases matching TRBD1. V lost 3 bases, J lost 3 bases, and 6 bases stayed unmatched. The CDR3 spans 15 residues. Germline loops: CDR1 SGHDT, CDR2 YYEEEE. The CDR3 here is CASSSGTGPYTEAFF. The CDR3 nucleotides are TGTGCCAGCAGCTCCGGGACAGGGCCTTACACTGAAGCTTTCTTT.

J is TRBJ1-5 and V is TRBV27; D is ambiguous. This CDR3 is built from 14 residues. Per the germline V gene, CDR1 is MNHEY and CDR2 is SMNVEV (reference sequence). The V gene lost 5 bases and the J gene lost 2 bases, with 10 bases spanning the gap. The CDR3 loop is CASSPRPGNQPQHF. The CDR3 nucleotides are TGTGCCAGCAGTCCCCGGCCAGGCAATCAGCCCCAGCATTTT.

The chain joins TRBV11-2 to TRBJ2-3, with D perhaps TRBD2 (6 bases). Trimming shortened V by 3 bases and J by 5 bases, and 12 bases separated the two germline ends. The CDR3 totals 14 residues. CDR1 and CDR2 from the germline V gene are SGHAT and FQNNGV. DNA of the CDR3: TGTGCCAGCAGCTTGTTGGGGGGTGTAGATACGCAGTATTTT. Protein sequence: CASSLLGGVDTQYF.

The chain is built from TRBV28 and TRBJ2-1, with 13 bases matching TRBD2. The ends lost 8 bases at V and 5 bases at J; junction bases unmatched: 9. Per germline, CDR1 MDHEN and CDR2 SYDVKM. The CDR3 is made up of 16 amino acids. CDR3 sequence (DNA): TGTGCCAGCGGCCCTTTACTAGCGGGGGGGGACAATGAGCAGTTCTTC. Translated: CASGPLLAGGDNEQFF.

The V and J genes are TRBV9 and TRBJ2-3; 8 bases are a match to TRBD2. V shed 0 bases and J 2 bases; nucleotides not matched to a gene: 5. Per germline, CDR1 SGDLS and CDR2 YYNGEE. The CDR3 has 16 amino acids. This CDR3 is CASSVASGGFTDTQYF. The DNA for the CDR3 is TGTGCCAGCAGCGTAGCCAGCGGGGGCTTCACAGATACGCAGTATTTT. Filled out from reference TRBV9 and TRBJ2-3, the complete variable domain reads DSGVTQTPKHLITATGQRVTLRCSPRSGDLSVYWYQQSLDQGLQFLIQYYNGEERAKGNILERFSAQQFPDLHSELNLSSLELGDSALYFCASSVASGGFTDTQYFGPGTRLTVL.